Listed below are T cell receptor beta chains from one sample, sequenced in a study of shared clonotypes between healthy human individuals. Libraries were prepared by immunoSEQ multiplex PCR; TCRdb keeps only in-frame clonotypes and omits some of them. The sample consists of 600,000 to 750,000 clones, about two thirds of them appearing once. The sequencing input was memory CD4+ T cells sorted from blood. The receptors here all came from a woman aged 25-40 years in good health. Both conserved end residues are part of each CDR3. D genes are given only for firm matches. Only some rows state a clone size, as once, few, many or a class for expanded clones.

TGTGCCAGCTCACCGCGGATGACGGACGGCTACACCTTC,CASSPRMTDGYTF,-,-,TRBJ1-2,TRBV18
TGCAGTGCTATCTTCCACGAGCAGTACTTC,CSAIFHEQYF,-,-,TRBJ2-7,TRBV20-1
TGCAGCGTTTCGGGACAGGGGAAAGCTAACTATGGCTACACCTTC,CSVSGQGKANYGYTF,many,TRBD1,TRBJ1-2,TRBV29-1
TGTGCCAGCCTAGTGGAAAGCGGCAATGAGCAGTTCTTC,CASLVESGNEQFF,-,-,TRBJ2-1,TRBV2
TGTGCCAGCAGCCCGGAGCGGACCTACAATGAGCAGTTCTTC,CASSPERTYNEQFF,-,-,TRBJ2-1,TRBV11-2
TGCAGTGCTAGGGGGGCCGGGGAGCTGTTTTTT,CSARGAGELFF,-,-,TRBJ2-2,TRBV20-1
TGTGCCAGCAGCCGCGGACAGAACACTGAAGCTTTCTTT,CASSRGQNTEAFF,-,-,TRBJ1-1,TRBV7-9
TGTGCCAGCAGTTCTCAGGTCTACACCTTC,CASSSQVYTF,-,-,TRBJ1-2,TRBV28
TGTGCCAGCAGTAAGACTAGTTGGGACTCCTACGAGCAGTACTTC,CASSKTSWDSYEQYF,-,-,TRBJ2-7,TRBV2
TGTGCCAGCAAGCCCGGGCAAACCTACGAGCAGTACTTC,CASKPGQTYEQYF,-,-,TRBJ2-7,TRBV28
TGTGCCAGCAGGGGGACAGGGTGGGAGCAGTACTTC,CASRGTGWEQYF,-,TRBD1,TRBJ2-7,TRBV6-5
TGTGCCAGCAGCGCTCGGGACGGAATCTATGGCTACACCTTC,CASSARDGIYGYTF,few,-,TRBJ1-2,TRBV7-6
TGCGCCAGCAGTAGCAGCACTGCAACTAATGAAAAACTGTTTTTT,CASSSSTATNEKLFF,-,-,TRBJ1-4,TRBV5-1
TGCGCCAGCAGCCTAGTCCCTGGCGGGGGGACGTGGGGCGAGCAGTTCTTC,CASSLVPGGGTWGEQFF,-,TRBD2,TRBJ2-1,TRBV4-1
TGTGCCAGCAGGGGGGACAACGAAAGCAATCAGCCCCAGCATTTT,CASRGDNESNQPQHF,once,-,TRBJ1-5,TRBV27
TGTGCCAGCAGCTTACCCGGGACCACCTACGAGCAGTACTTC,CASSLPGTTYEQYF,-,-,TRBJ2-7,TRBV4-2
TGTGCCAGCAGTTCGCCGACAGGGACCAATCAGCCCCAGCATTTT,CASSSPTGTNQPQHF,-,TRBD1,TRBJ1-5,TRBV28
TGCGCCAGCAGCTTGGCGAGCTCCTACGAGCAGTACTTC,CASSLASSYEQYF,-,-,TRBJ2-7,TRBV5-1
TGTGCCAGCTCGCTCGGGACTAGCGGATTAACCGGCAATGAGCAGTTCTTC,CASSLGTSGLTGNEQFF,few,TRBD2,TRBJ2-1,TRBV18
TGTGCCAGCAGCTTAGCGCACGGCGGGAGGGTTTGGGATAACCAAGAGACCCAGTACTTC,CASSLAHGGRVWDNQETQYF,once,TRBD2,TRBJ2-5,TRBV7-2
TGCGCCAGCGGACCCGGGACTAGCGGGAGTAGGGATGAGCAGTTCTTC,CASGPGTSGSRDEQFF,-,TRBD2,TRBJ2-1,TRBV5-1
TGTGCCAGTAGTACCGCCGGCGGTCTCGGCTCCTACGAGCAGTACTTC,CASSTAGGLGSYEQYF,-,-,TRBJ2-7,TRBV19
TGTGCCAGCAGCTTAGATCTGCCTCGAACCTACGAGCAGTACTTC,CASSLDLPRTYEQYF,few,-,TRBJ2-7,TRBV11-2
TGTGCCAGCAGCTTAGCCGGGATCGAGACCCAGTACTTC,CASSLAGIETQYF,many,-,TRBJ2-5,TRBV11-3
TGTGCCAGCAGAGACGGACAGGGTGGACCTTTCTTT,CASRDGQGGPFF,few,TRBD1,TRBJ1-1,TRBV6-4
TGTGCCAGCAGCTTAGGAGCAGTAAGGTCCGAGCAGTACTTC,CASSLGAVRSEQYF,once,-,TRBJ2-7,TRBV7-8
TGTGCCAGCAGTGTCCTAGCTTTCGAGCAGTACTTC,CASSVLAFEQYF,-,-,TRBJ2-7,TRBV2
TGTGCCAGCAGTGTAGCCGTGGCCGGTCAGCCCCAGCATTTT,CASSVAVAGQPQHF,-,-,TRBJ1-5,TRBV2
TGTGCCAGCAGCTTGGTCGGACGTCACGAAGCTTTCTTT,CASSLVGRHEAFF,-,-,TRBJ1-1,TRBV5-4
TGTGCCAGTAGTATAGATCAGGGTTACGAGCAGTACTTC,CASSIDQGYEQYF,-,-,TRBJ2-7,TRBV19
TGTGCCAGCACCCTGGGACAGGGCGCCTATGGCTACACCTTC,CASTLGQGAYGYTF,-,TRBD1,TRBJ1-2,TRBV6-5
TGCGCCAGCAGCTTGTCTAGCGGGCACTACAATGAGCAGTTCTTC,CASSLSSGHYNEQFF,-,TRBD2,TRBJ2-1,TRBV5-1
TGTGCCAGCAGCTTAATACAGGCCGGCACTGAAGCTTTCTTT,CASSLIQAGTEAFF,once,-,TRBJ1-1,TRBV5-4
TGCGCCAGCAGCTTCCGTCCGGGCCAAGGGGATGAAAAACTGTTTTTT,CASSFRPGQGDEKLFF,once,-,TRBJ1-4,TRBV5-1
TGTGCCAGCAGACAGGGACAGGGGGCCAGCTATGGCTACACCTTC,CASRQGQGASYGYTF,-,TRBD1,TRBJ1-2,TRBV2
TGTGCCAGCAGCTTAGTTGCGGGAGGACAGGGGGCCGAAAATGAGCAGTTCTTC,CASSLVAGGQGAENEQFF,-,TRBD1,TRBJ2-1,TRBV7-2
TGTGCCAGCAGCTTGGGGCTTAACTATCAGCCCCAGCATTTT,CASSLGLNYQPQHF,once,-,TRBJ1-5,TRBV4-2
TGCGCCAGCAGCTTGGCAGTAGTTACAAGCACAGATACGCAGTATTTT,CASSLAVVTSTDTQYF,-,-,TRBJ2-3,TRBV5-1
TGTGCCAGCGTACTAGCGGGGGCCTACGAGCAGTACTTC,CASVLAGAYEQYF,-,TRBD2,TRBJ2-7,TRBV28
TGTGCCAGCAGCTCGATGGTGGAGGCTTTCTTT,CASSSMVEAFF,-,-,TRBJ1-1,TRBV6-6
TGTGCCAGCAGCCCTTACCGAGAGACCCAGTACTTC,CASSPYRETQYF,few,-,TRBJ2-5,TRBV11-2
TGTGCCATCAGTGGGGACAGGAACACTGAAGCTTTCTTT,CAISGDRNTEAFF,-,TRBD1,TRBJ1-1,TRBV10-3
TGCAGCGGGGGGAAAGACGGAATTGGCTACACCTTC,CSGGKDGIGYTF,-,-,TRBJ1-2,TRBV29-1
TGCGCCAGCAGCAGTGGCTTTGCCTACGAGCAGTACTTC,CASSSGFAYEQYF,-,-,TRBJ2-7,TRBV5-1
TGTGCCAGCACCGCCGACAGGGGTTCGTGGTTCTTC,CASTADRGSWFF,few,TRBD1,TRBJ2-1,TRBV28